The present TCR beta chain was sequenced within a study of control samples from healthy donors and cancer patients. Generated by immunoSEQ multiplex PCR, the TCRdb table keeps only in-frame clones and is missing some. Of some 120,000 clones in the sample, about 92% were seen once. V dropped 3 bases and J dropped 0; count of bases not matched to a gene: 4. Germline CDR1 reads SGHVS; CDR2 reads FQNEAQ. CDR3 length equals 16 residues. Sequencing used PBMCs. The receptor was derived from a man aged 50 to 60 with head and neck cancer. The chain couples TRBV7-8 to TRBJ1-3; TRBD1 aligns across 8 bases. This CDR3 is CASSFRQGSSGNTIYF. CDR3 nucleotide sequence: TGTGCCAGCAGCTTCCGACAGGGGAGCTCTGGAAACACCATATATTTT.